A selection of T cell receptor beta chains follows, all from one sample in a study of blood T cell repertoires in COVID-19. Some clones are missing from TCRdb's copy, which holds only in-frame ones; the method was immunoSEQ multiplex PCR. Of some 300,000 clones listed, around 90% were seen once; the top ten hold about 1%. Sample: PBMCs or T cells enriched from blood (not recorded which). These receptors were obtained from a woman between 25 and 40 years old who had recovered from COVID-19. CDR3s include the opening cysteine and the closing phenylalanine or tryptophan. D genes are given only for firm matches.

j_call: TRBJ2-2; d_call: NA; v_call: TRBV6-2/TRBV6-3; cdr3_nt: TGTGCCAGCAGTTATATAACGAACACCGGGGAGCTGTTTTTT; cdr3_aa: CASSYITNTGELFF
j_call: TRBJ1-5; d_call: NA; v_call: TRBV28; cdr3_nt: TGTGCCAGCAGACAGATTAATCAGCCCCAGCATTTT; cdr3_aa: CASRQINQPQHF
j_call: TRBJ2-7; d_call: NA; v_call: TRBV2; cdr3_nt: TGTGCCAGCAGCGCAGCAGGGGACGAGCAGTACTTC; cdr3_aa: CASSAAGDEQYF
j_call: TRBJ1-2; d_call: TRBD1; v_call: TRBV7-9; cdr3_nt: TGTGCCAGCAACCCTGGGACAGGGGGTTCCTCTAACTATGGCTACACCTTC; cdr3_aa: CASNPGTGGSSNYGYTF
j_call: TRBJ2-7; d_call: TRBD2; v_call: TRBV5-5; cdr3_nt: TGTGCCAGCAGCTTAACTAGCGGGAGTTACGAGCAGTACTTC; cdr3_aa: CASSLTSGSYEQYF
j_call: TRBJ1-4; d_call: NA; v_call: TRBV5-1; cdr3_nt: TGCGCCAGCAGCTTGGCCCCGGCTAGGAATAATGAAAAACTGTTTTTT; cdr3_aa: CASSLAPARNNEKLFF
j_call: TRBJ2-1; d_call: NA; v_call: TRBV7-2; cdr3_nt: TGTGCCAGCAGCTTAGCCTTCGTTGATGAGCAGTTCTTC; cdr3_aa: CASSLAFVDEQFF
j_call: TRBJ2-1; d_call: TRBD2; v_call: TRBV10-1; cdr3_nt: TGCGCCAGCAGCCCGGGACTAGCGAGATACAATGAGCAGTTCTTC; cdr3_aa: CASSPGLARYNEQFF
j_call: TRBJ1-5; d_call: NA; v_call: TRBV2; cdr3_nt: TGTGCCAGCAGTGAACAGGGGCAAGTTCCCCAGCATTTT; cdr3_aa: CASSEQGQVPQHF
j_call: TRBJ2-7; d_call: TRBD2; v_call: TRBV7-8; cdr3_nt: TGTGCCAGCAGCTTATGGGGCGGGAGCCCCGGGTATCCATTCGAGCAGTACTTC; cdr3_aa: CASSLWGGSPGYPFEQYF
j_call: TRBJ2-7; d_call: NA; v_call: TRBV6-2/TRBV6-3; cdr3_nt: TGTGCCAGCAGCCTCTGGGGGGTCACCTACGAGCAGTACTTC; cdr3_aa: CASSLWGVTYEQYF